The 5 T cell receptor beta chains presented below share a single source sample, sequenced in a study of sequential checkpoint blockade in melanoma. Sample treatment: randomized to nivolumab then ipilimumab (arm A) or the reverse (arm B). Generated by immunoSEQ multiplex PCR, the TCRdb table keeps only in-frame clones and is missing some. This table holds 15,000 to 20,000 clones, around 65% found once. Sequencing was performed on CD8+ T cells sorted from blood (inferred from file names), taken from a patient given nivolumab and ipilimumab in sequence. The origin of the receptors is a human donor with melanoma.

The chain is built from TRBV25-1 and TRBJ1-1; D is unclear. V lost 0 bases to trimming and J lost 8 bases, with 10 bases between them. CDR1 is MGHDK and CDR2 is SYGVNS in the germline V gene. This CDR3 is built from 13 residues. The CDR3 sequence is CASSEYGGPEAFF. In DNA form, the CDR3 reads TGTGCCAGCAGTGAATACGGAGGTCCAGAAGCTTTCTTT.

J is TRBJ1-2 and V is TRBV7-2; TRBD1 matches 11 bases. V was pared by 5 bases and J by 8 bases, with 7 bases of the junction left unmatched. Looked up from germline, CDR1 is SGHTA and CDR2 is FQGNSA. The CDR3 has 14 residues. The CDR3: CASSAGTGGRGYTF. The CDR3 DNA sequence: TGTGCCAGCAGCGCAGGGACAGGGGGGCGGGGCTACACCTTC.

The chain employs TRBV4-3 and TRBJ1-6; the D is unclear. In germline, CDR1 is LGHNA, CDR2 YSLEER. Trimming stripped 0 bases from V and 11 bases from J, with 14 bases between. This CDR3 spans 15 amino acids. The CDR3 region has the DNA TGCGCCAGCAGCCAAGAATGGTCTTTGAGCACACCCCTCCACTTT. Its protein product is CASSQEWSLSTPLHF.

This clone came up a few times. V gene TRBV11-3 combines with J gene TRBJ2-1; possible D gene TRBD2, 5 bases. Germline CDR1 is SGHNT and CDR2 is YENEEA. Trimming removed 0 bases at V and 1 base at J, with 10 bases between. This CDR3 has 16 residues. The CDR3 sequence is CASSLESGTSYNEQFF. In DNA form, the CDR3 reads TGTGCCAGCAGCTTAGAGAGCGGAACATCCTACAATGAGCAGTTCTTC. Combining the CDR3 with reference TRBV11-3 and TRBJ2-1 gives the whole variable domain EAGVVQSPRYKIIEKKQPVAFWCNPISGHNTLYWYLQNLGQGPELLIRYENEEAVDDSQLPKDRFSAERLKGVDSTLKIQPAELGDSAVYLCASSLESGTSYNEQFFGPGTRLTVL.

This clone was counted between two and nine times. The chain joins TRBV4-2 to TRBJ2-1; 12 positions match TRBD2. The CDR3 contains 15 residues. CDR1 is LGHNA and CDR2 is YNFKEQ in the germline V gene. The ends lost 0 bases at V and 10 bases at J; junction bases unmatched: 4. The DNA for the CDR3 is TGTGCCAGCAGCCAAGAGACTAGCGGGGGAAAAGAGCAGTTCTTC. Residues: CASSQETSGGKEQFF.